This TCR beta chain is from a study of T cell responses to AZD1222 COVID-19 vaccine. Whole-study results and caveats: The donor group comprised mostly white British people and more females; the analysis possibly underestimated clonal diversity. All repertoire sampling was performed exclusively after the peak T cell response. Only six or seven AZD1222 recipients tested seropositive at baseline.

Libraries were prepared by immunoSEQ multiplex PCR; TCRdb keeps only in-frame clonotypes and omits some of them. The profile shows 90,000 or so clones, approximately 90% of them singletons. Concerning this clone itself: Its target is unknown.

Sequences were derived from peripheral blood, sampled 28 days after the second AZD1222 dose. The receptor's source is an adult who received the AZD1222 COVID-19 vaccine.

CDR3 in amino acids: CASSFDRGRRDTQYF. The CDR3 DNA reads as TGTGCCAGCAGCTTTGACAGGGGCAGGAGAGATACGCAGTATTTT. V and J are TRBV7-9 and TRBJ2-3; TRBD1 agrees at 8 bases. The CDR3 extends over 15 amino acids. J gave up 5 bases and V 3 bases, and 7 bases lay outside the gene matches. Germline assignment: CDR1 SEHNR and CDR2 FQNEAQ (reference sequence). The full variable domain, rest sourced from reference TRBV7-9 and TRBJ2-3, is DTGVSQNPRHKITKRGQNVTFRCDPISEHNRLYWYRQTLGQGPEFLTYFQNEAQLEKSRLLSDRFSAERPKGSFSTLEIQRTEQGDSAMYLCASSFDRGRRDTQYFGPGTRLTVL.